The source of this TCR beta chain is a study of regulatory T cells in long-lasting Graves disease. Study outcomes and limitations: Less diverse TCR repertoires were seen in persistent Graves' patients than in newly diagnosed ones. Persistent disease favored TRBV28, TRBJ1-2 and TRBJ2-5.

This clonotype appeared a few times. Its specificity is not known. Arm-PCR of CDR3 regions and iRepertoire HTBI primers were the basis on which TCR beta libraries were built. Each CDR3 protein gets one entry after TCRdb re-called the multiplex PCR reads with MiXCR. The sample holds 360,000 or so distinct CDR3 sequences, roughly 25% seen once. Trimming took 0 bases from V and 1 from J; bases not matched to a gene: 10. The CDR3 is made up of 18 amino acids. Germline assignment: CDR1 MGHRA and CDR2 YSYEKL. The time point: persistent/refractory GD, antithyroid drugs over 5 years with positive TRAb. The TCR library was prepared using RNA isolated from PBMCs.

This clonotype was sampled from a middle-aged woman with Graves disease. This chain joins TRBV4-1 and TRBJ2-7, with TRBD1 identical over 9 bases. Sample: peripheral blood mononuclear cells (PBMCs), taken when the disease was refractory, from a patient treated with antithyroid drugs. CDR3 nucleotides: TGCGCCAGCAGCCAAGATAACAGGGGGCTTAGCGGATCCTACGAGCAGTACTTC. Translating it yields CASSQDNRGLSGSYEQYF.